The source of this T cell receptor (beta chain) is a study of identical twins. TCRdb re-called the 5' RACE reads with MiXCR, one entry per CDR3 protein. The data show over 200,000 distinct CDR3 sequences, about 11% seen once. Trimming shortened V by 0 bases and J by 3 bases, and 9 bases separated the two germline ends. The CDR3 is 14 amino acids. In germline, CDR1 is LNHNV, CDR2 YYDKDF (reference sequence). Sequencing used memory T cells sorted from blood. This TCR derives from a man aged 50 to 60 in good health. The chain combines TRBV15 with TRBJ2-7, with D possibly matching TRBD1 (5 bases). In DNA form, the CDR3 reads TGTGCCACCAGCAGAGAAAGGCAGGGCTACGAGCAGTACTTC. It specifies CATSRERQGYEQYF.